This T cell receptor (beta chain) was sequenced during a study of PD-1 blockade in classical Hodgkin lymphoma. Germline CDR1 reads SGHVS; CDR2 reads FNYEAQ. The CDR3 has 17 amino acids. Trimming removed 0 bases from V and 0 bases from J, with 12 bases in between. Measured with immunoSEQ multiplex PCR; TCRdb has only the in-frame clones, and not every one. The sample holds approximately 98,000 clones, 89% seen once. Autologous stem cell transplantation was followed by relapse in every patient, and brentuximab vedotin exposure varied. J is TRBJ2-1 and V is TRBV7-6; no firm D call. The input for sequencing was peripheral blood mononuclear cells (PBMCs), taken before the second cycle of nivolumab. The TCR sequence derives from a human donor with classical Hodgkin lymphoma. CDR3 protein: CASSLAFSDSSYNEQFF. CDR3 sequence (DNA): TGTGCCAGCAGCTTAGCGTTCTCGGATAGCTCCTACAATGAGCAGTTCTTC.